The 5 T cell receptor beta chains listed next were all sequenced from one sample in a study of tumor and adjacent non-tumor tissue in lung cancer. Three rounds of nested PCR, following a modified ARM-PCR protocol, produced the TCRbeta library. Each CDR3 protein gets one entry after TCRdb re-called the multiplex PCR reads with MiXCR. The table has 52,000 or so distinct CDR3 sequences, about 79% seen once. This sample's RNA came from whole unsorted tissue. This non-tumor lung sample came from over 3 cm beyond the tumor edge. Sequenced material: distant non-tumor lung tissue. The source is a woman aged 55-75 years with non-small cell lung cancer.

For this clonotype: At one boundary the junction diverges from the germline segment, which might be a read error. The rearrangement joins TRBV10-3 to TRBJ2-7; 10 bases fit TRBD2. CDR3 length equals 16 residues. CDR1 and CDR2 from the germline V gene are ENHRY and SYGVKD. CDR3: CGINEPGLAVSYEQYF. DNA of the CDR3: TGTGGCATCAATGAGCCCGGACTAGCGGTCTCCTACGAGCAGTACTTC.

V is TRBV4-3 and J is TRBJ1-6; 7 positions match TRBD1. The CDR3 loop spans 15 amino acids. Trimming took 1 base from V and 13 from J; bases not matched to a gene: 10. CDR1 is LGHNA and CDR2 is YSLEER in the germline V gene. DNA for the CDR3: TGCGCCAGCAGCCAAGTACAGGGGATAATTCACCCCCTCCACTTT. This translates into CASSQVQGIIHPLHF.

On this clonotype: A junction end diverges from the germline sequence, so it may reflect a read error. The chain employs TRBV6-5 and TRBJ1-5, with 7 bases matching TRBD1. CDR3 length: 14 amino acids. Germline V gene lookup returns CDR1 MNHEY and CDR2 SVGAGI. In DNA form, the CDR3 reads TGTGTCAGCAGTTCTGACAGGGAGCATCAGCCCCAGCATTTT. Translation gives CVSSSDREHQPQHF.

Notes on this clonotype: A much more abundant neighbour one base away suggests this may be a read error. This chain uses TRBV28 with TRBJ1-1; no firm D call. This CDR3 comprises 11 residues. The germline V gene has CDR1 MDHEN and CDR2 SYDVKM. CDR3 region: CASSLDTGAFF. The CDR3 DNA reads as TGTGCCAGCAGTTTAGACACTGGAGCTTTCTTT.

The rearrangement links TRBV5-6 to TRBJ2-5; 7 nucleotides agree with TRBD1. V lost 4 bases and J lost 3; bases outside the gene matches: 6. Germline V lookup: CDR1 SGHDT, CDR2 YYEEEE. This CDR3 has 14 amino acids. CDR3 region: CASSETGPEETQYF. CDR3 bases: TGTGCCAGCAGCGAGACAGGGCCCGAAGAGACCCAGTACTTC.